This TCR beta chain comes out of a study of memory CD4+ T cells and cytomegalovirus serostatus. Study overall: Donors were healthy Belgian adults, several CMV seropositive and under 30 seronegative.

A single count supports this clone. Its target is not known. The sort gate was single viable CD3+CD4+CD8-CD45RO+ cells for memory CD4+ T cells. Total CD4+ T cells were enriched by CD4 positive selection. General study points: Each of fewer than 80 CMV-associated TCRbeta sequences occurred in one to five individuals. Suggested: most of the CMV-linked TCR signature lies in CD4+ memory cells.

The V gene lost 2 bases and the J gene lost 2 bases, with 13 bases spanning the gap. CDR1 is SGHKS, CDR2 YYEKEE, per germline (reference sequence). This CDR3 contains 15 residues. Assay used: immunoSEQ multiplex PCR; TCRdb lists only in-frame clones, some missing. The sample contains 45,000 to 50,000 clones, under 80% of which appear only once. The rearrangement joins TRBV5-5 to TRBJ1-1; D is perhaps TRBD1 (5 bases). The sample consisted of memory CD4+ T cells from blood. The source is an adult in good health and CMV-seronegative. The CDR3 is CASSFLMGGNTEAFF. The CDR3 DNA reads as TGTGCCAGCAGCTTTTTAATGGGGGGTAACACTGAAGCTTTCTTT.